Here is one T cell receptor beta chain with its context. Its antigen is unidentified. The PCR ran on 60 Vbeta and 13 Jbeta primers. Data came from immunoSEQ multiplex PCR; TCRdb stores just in-frame clones and leaves some out. This repertoire shows about 120,000 clones, less than 65% found once; its top ten account for 8% to 10%. This sample is part of a study of cytomegalovirus exposure and HLA in healthy donors. Study background: Approximately 85 million unique TCRs from HLA-typed donors were held in an early release of data.

Germline V gene lookup returns CDR1 ENHRY and CDR2 SYGVKD. CDR3 size: 15 residues. Trimming left V 8 bases short and J 0 bases short, with 17 bases between. The study's findings and limits: With further analysis later on, most CMV-associated TCR beta chains appeared HLA-restricted. Productive status was seen about 87% or about 30% of the time for most TCR beta V segments in an earlier analysis. In a later analysis, TCR association rates varied by HLA locus: DRB1 most, HLA-C fewest.

The rearrangement joins TRBV10-3 to TRBJ2-7; a weak D match, TRBD2 (5 bases). Specimen: PBMCs. The TCR originated in a man between 35 and 55 years old in good health and CMV-seropositive. The CDR3 reads CAIRTDSSTSYEQYF. CDR3 DNA: TGTGCCATCCGAACGGACTCCAGTACCTCCTACGAGCAGTACTTC.